This T cell receptor (beta chain) was identified in a study of blood T cells in healthy people across ages. A second about 6 to 12 cycle PCR used barcoded and J-beta primers. Each of the samples gave a minimum of 3 million paired-end reads that contained CDR3. TCRdb recomputed calls from the 5' RACE reads with MiXCR, one row per CDR3 protein. The sample carries about 680,000 distinct CDR3 sequences, 49% recorded once. This CDR3 is built from 12 residues. V lost 6 bases and J 8 bases, leaving 8 bases between the germline ends. The germline CDR1 and CDR2 sequences are SNHLY and FYNNEI. For this clonotype: Its antigen remains unidentified.

Study-level results: As naive T cell percentage varied, TCR beta diversity correlated strongly with it.

The sequenced sample consisted of blood. The chain has TRBV2 and TRBJ1-6; D unclear. The clonotype comes from an older woman in good health. CDR3 protein: CASRGSDSPLHF. CDR3 DNA: TGTGCCAGCAGAGGATCTGATTCACCCCTCCACTTT.